A single TCR beta chain is shown here with its context. Antigen specificity is unknown. The sample originates from a study of cytomegalovirus exposure and HLA in healthy donors. Overall study findings and caveats: According to an earlier analysis, most TCR beta V segments yielded productive rearrangements about 90% or about 30% of the time. Evidence from a later analysis indicated that most CMV-associated TCR beta chains looked HLA-restricted.

Germline trimming cut 4 bases from V and 4 bases from J; bases unmatched to any gene: 4. The CDR3 consists of 14 residues. Per germline, CDR1 SGHNT and CDR2 YYREEE (reference sequence). PCR was performed using 60 Vbeta and 13 Jbeta primers. TCRdb's copy holds only in-frame clones and misses some; the assay was immunoSEQ multiplex PCR. Among approximately 140,000 clones listed, 65% to 85% were seen once. The sequenced sample consisted of PBMCs. This sequence originates from a middle-aged woman in good health and CMV-seropositive. V usage is TRBV5-4 and J usage is TRBJ2-3, with 9 bases lining up with TRBD2. CDR3 sequence reads: CASSHGTSPDTQYF. CDR3 sequence (DNA): TGTGCCAGCAGCCATGGGACTAGCCCAGATACGCAGTATTTT. The variable domain in full, completed from reference TRBV5-4 and TRBJ2-3, reads ETGVTQSPTHLIKTRGQQVTLRCSSQSGHNTVSWYQQALGQGPQFIFQYYREEENGRGNFPPRFSGLQFPNYSSELNVNALELDDSALYLCASSHGTSPDTQYFGPGTRLTVL.